This entry features one TCR beta chain sequence. It has no known antigen specificity. The record has no base qualities; no much larger clone is one base away. CDR1 and CDR2 are drawn from the germline V gene: MNHEY, SVGEGT. Trimming leaves V shorter by 7 bases and J shorter by 5 bases, with the junction holding 11 bases beyond the gene matches. CDR3 length: 14 amino acids, cysteine to phenylalanine. Just CDR3 DNA is preserved here, 42 bases in frame from base 1. The sample belongs to a study of T cells in Graves' hyperthyroidism and ophthalmopathy (dated by TCRdb to 2018 to 2020). Notes on the research overall: Peripheral blood was collected at initial diagnosis, before any treatment. To identify TCR V-J signatures that set the groups apart, the researchers used a discovery cohort of 100 patients, made up of 40 to 45 with Graves' ophthalmopathy and about 55 with stable Graves' hyperthyroidism. Prospective prediction of ophthalmopathy was tested in an independent validation cohort consisting of 18 hyperthyroidism patients and approximately 16 patients who later progressed to ophthalmopathy. The 100 discovery patients were randomly split 7:3 into training and test sets. In about 6 Graves' hyperthyroidism patients, the study also compared T-cell repertoires from thyroid tissue with T-cell repertoires from blood. After blood sampling, hyperthyroidism patients were treated with methimazole at a starting dose of 30 mg daily, and ophthalmopathy patients were treated with high-dose intravenous methylprednisolone. According to the paper, TCR Vbeta CDR3 sequencing was carried out on 135 peripheral blood samples, which came from under 50 ophthalmopathy, roughly 75 hyperthyroidism and around 17 progressor patients. General findings and caveats noted by the study authors: In cross-validation, a model built on a 13 V-J signature told ophthalmopathy apart from stable hyperthyroidism with 87.88% sensitivity and about 81% specificity, and in testing the same model reached 80%/75%. In validation, the model predicted progression to ophthalmopathy with approximately 70% sensitivity and approximately 78% specificity, a median of 6.5 months before onset. Sample size was not statistically predetermined, and investigators were not blinded to group allocation. Most expanded thyroid clonotypes (frequency above 0.001) were also detected in blood, suggesting blood repertoires may reflect thyroid immune responses.

The TCR beta CDR3 regions were amplified from the RNA transcripts. The TCR CDR3 was subjected to a first round of RT-PCR using the HTBI primer set and the Qiagen OneStep RT-PCR kit. Libraries were constructed in a second round of multiplex PCR, after which size selection and purification were carried out. Libraries were sequenced paired-end with 100 bp reads on an Illumina HiSeq2000. On the study's bioinformatics: SOAPnuke was used to process the raw data, removing reads that contained adapters or uncalled bases, had a mean Phred below 15, or lacked an exact match to the constant primer or identifier. High-quality paired reads were merged using COPE v1.2.5, and each unique nucleotide sequence was defined as a clonotype. Clonotypes were aligned to IMGT TRBV, TRBD and TRBJ reference segments using MiTCR v1.1. The analysis included only V-J combinations with a frequency above 0.0001, which together covered around 99% of the repertoires. A TCS score was defined as the ratio of F50 (clonal expansion) to E x V (chaos), with BLOSUM62-based TCRdist applied between CDR3 peptides within each V-J. Welch's t-statistics and random forest reduced 514 V-J features to roughly 13, which were used in a naive Bayes classifier (R e1071). TCRdb applied fastp at Q25 and MiXCR to the public reads, then kept only in-frame beta chains. Rows are unified per CDR3 protein, each entry keeping the most common DNA and genes. These V and J calls are TCRdb output, not the study's own analysis. The table for this sample lists 490,000 or so distinct CDR3 sequences; 22% of them were counted only once. Roughly 49% of the sample lies in the top ten.

Moderately to severely active disease, a Clinical Activity Score of at least 3, a NOSPECS grade of at least 4, and a duration under 3 months were present in ophthalmopathy patients. Patients with uncontrolled infections, other autoimmune diseases, pregnancy or lactation were excluded. Diagnoses were based on clinical symptoms, serum thyroxine and TRAb, thyroid ultrasound and orbital computed tomography. Ficoll-Paque density gradient centrifugation was used to isolate PBMCs from about 9.4 ml of fresh peripheral blood. Total RNA was extracted using Trizol reagent, and RNA quality was assessed on an Agilent 2100 Bioanalyzer.

Source material: blood. The V and J segments used are TRBV6-2 or TRBV6-3 and TRBJ2-7, and TRBD2 aligns with 7 junction nucleotides. The sequence was collected from a woman in her seventies with Graves' ophthalmopathy. The base sequence is TGTGCCAGCATTCCCTGGGGGGGATTCCACGAGCAGTACTTC. Its protein product is CASIPWGGFHEQYF.